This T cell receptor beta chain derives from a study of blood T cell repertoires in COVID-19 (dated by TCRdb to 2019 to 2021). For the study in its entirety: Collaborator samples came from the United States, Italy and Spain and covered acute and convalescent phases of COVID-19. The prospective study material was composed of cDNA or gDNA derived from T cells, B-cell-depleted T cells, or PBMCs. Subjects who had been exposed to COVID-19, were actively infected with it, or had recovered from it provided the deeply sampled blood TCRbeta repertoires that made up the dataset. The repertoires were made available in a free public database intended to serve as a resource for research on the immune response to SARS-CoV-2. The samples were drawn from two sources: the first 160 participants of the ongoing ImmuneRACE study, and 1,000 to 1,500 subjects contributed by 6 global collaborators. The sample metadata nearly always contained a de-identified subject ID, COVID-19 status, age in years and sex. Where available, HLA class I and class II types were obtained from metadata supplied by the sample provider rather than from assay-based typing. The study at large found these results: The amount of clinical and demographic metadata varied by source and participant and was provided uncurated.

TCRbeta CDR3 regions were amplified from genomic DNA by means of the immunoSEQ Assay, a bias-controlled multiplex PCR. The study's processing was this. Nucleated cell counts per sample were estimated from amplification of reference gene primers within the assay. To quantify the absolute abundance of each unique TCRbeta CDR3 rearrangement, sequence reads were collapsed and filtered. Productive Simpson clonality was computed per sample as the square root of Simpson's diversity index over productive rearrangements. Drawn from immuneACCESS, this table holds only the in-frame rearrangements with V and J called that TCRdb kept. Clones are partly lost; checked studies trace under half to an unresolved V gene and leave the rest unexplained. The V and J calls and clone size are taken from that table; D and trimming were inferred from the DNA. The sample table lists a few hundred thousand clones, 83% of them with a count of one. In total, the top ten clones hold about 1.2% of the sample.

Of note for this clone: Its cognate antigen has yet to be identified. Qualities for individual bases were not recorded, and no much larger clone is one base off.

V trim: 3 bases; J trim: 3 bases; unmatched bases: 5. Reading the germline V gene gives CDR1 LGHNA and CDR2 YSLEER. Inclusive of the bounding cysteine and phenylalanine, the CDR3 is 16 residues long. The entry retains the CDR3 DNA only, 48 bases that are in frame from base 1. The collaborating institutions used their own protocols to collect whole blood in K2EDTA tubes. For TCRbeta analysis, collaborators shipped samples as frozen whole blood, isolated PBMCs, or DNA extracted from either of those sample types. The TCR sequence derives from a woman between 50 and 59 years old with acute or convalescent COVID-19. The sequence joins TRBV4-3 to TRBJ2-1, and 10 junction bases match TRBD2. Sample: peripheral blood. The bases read TGCGCCAGCAGCCAGGATGTAGCGGGAGGCTACAATGAGCAGTTCTTC. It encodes CASSQDVAGGYNEQFF.